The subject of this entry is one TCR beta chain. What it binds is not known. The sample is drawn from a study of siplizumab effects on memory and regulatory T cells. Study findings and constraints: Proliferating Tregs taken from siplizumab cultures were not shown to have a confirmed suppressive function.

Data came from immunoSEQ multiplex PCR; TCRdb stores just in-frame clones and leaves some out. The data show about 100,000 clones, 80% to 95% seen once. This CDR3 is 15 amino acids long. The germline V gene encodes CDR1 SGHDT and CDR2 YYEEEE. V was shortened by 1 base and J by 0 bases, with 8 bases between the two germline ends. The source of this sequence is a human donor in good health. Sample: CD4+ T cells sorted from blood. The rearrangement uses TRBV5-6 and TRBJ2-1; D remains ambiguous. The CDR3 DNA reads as TGTGCCAGCAGCTTGTATGGAAGCTCCTACAATGAGCAGTTCTTC. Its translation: CASSLYGSSYNEQFF.